The clone carrying this TCR beta chain has at least ten counts. What it recognizes is unknown. A duration under 3 months, NOSPECS ≥4, CAS ≥3 and moderate-to-severe activity characterized the donors with ophthalmopathy. The sample originates from a study of Graves' ophthalmopathy and Graves' hyperthyroidism. V was cut by 2 bases and J by 5 bases, with 13 bases left in between. Germline V gene sequence: CDR1 SGHRS, CDR2 YFSETQ. CDR3 length: 14 residues. TCR beta CDR3 regions were amplified from RNA transcripts. Amplification began with first-round RT-PCR using HTBI primers, then second-round multiplex PCR was performed. TCRdb reprocessed the multiplex PCR reads with MiXCR, giving one entry per CDR3 protein. The sample lists hundreds of thousands of distinct CDR3 sequences, over 40% occurring once. Notes on the study in general: Predictions made by the model for ophthalmopathy progression reached 55% to 71% sensitivity and approximately 72% specificity. The blood repertoire also included most expanded thyroid clonotypes above 0.001 frequency. In separating ophthalmopathy from stable hyperthyroidism, a 13-signature model achieved roughly 89% sensitivity and around 80% specificity.

This receptor was obtained from an adult man with Graves' ophthalmopathy. V gene TRBV5-1 combines with J gene TRBJ1-2; D is unclear. The sequencing sample was made of peripheral blood. The CDR3 protein is CASSFISVGYGYTF. The DNA of the CDR3 is TGCGCCAGCAGCTTCATCTCGGTCGGGTATGGCTACACCTTC. Using reference TRBV5-1 and TRBJ1-2 for the parts outside the CDR3, the full variable domain is KAGVTQTPRYLIKTRGQQVTLSCSPISGHRSVSWYQQTPGQGLQFLFEYFSETQRNKGNFPGRFSGRQFSNSRSEMNVSTLELGDSALYLCASSFISVGYGYTFGSGTRLTVV.